The 5 T cell receptor beta chains below come from one sample, sequenced in a study of T cell responses to AZD1222 COVID-19 vaccine. Some clones are missing from TCRdb's copy, which holds only in-frame ones; the method was immunoSEQ multiplex PCR. The data show tens of thousands of clones, 90% seen once. This material consisted of peripheral blood, taken 28 days after the second AZD1222 dose. The receptor source for this set is an adult who received the AZD1222 COVID-19 vaccine.

The CDR3 nucleotides read TGTGCCAGCAGCGCCGACAGGGCTGGGGGGATGAACACTGAAGCTTTCTTT. This codes for CASSADRAGGMNTEAFF. The V gene is TRBV9, the J gene TRBJ1-1; TRBD1 agrees at 7 bases. The CDR3 has 17 amino acids. V gave up 3 bases and J gave up 0 bases; unmatched junction bases: 11. Germline CDR1 and CDR2: SGDLS and YYNGEE.

The J gene is TRBJ2-1, the V gene TRBV19; no clear D gene. CDR3 length: 15 residues. The V gene's germline CDR1 is LNHDA and CDR2 SQIVND (reference sequence). V lost 5 bases and J 4 bases, leaving 15 bases between the germline ends. The DNA for the CDR3 is TGTGCCAGTAGTCAATACACTGGGGTTTACAATGAGCAGTTCTTC. Protein sequence: CASSQYTGVYNEQFF.

This chain links TRBV2 with TRBJ2-7, with D possibly TRBD1 on 6 matching bases. Germline CDR1 reads SNHLY; CDR2 reads FYNNEI. V lost 4 bases, J lost 2 bases, and 12 bases lay in between. The CDR3 is made up of 14 amino acids. The CDR3 sequence is CASSVQTGAYEQYF. CDR3 coding DNA: TGTGCCAGCAGTGTACAGACAGGCGCCTACGAGCAGTACTTC. Filled out from reference TRBV2 and TRBJ2-7, the complete variable domain reads EPEVTQTPSHQVTQMGQEVILRCVPISNHLYFYWYRQILGQKVEFLVSFYNNEISEKSEIFDDQFSVERPDGSNFTLKIRSTKLEDSAMYFCASSVQTGAYEQYFGPGTRLTVT.

This chain links TRBV2 with TRBJ1-3; D gene ambiguous. Trimming left V 6 bases short and J 0 bases short, with 12 bases between. Germline assignment: CDR1 SNHLY and CDR2 FYNNEI. The CDR3 loop spans 15 amino acids. The CDR3 here is CASRETAFSGNTIYF. In DNA, the CDR3 is TGTGCCAGCAGGGAGACCGCTTTCTCTGGAAACACCATATATTTT.

This chain links TRBV11-3 with TRBJ2-7; unclear D gene. This CDR3 region has 15 residues. Germline V lookup: CDR1 SGHNT, CDR2 YENEEA. V gave up 1 base and J gave up 3 bases, with 13 bases separating them. For the CDR3, the DNA is TGTGCCAGCAGCTTAGGGGCTAGATCCCGCTACGAGCAGTACTTC. Its protein product is CASSLGARSRYEQYF.